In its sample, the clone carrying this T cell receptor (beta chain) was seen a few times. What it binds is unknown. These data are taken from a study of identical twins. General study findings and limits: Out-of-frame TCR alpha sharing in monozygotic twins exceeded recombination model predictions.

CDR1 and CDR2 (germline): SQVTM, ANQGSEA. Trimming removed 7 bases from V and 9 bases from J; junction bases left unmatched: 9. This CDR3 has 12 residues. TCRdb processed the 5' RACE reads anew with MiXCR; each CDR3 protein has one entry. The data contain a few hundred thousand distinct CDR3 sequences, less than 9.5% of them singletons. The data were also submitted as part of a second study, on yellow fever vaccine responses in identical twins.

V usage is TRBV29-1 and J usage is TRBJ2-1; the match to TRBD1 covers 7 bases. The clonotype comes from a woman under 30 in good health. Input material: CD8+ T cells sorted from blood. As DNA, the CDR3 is TGCAGCGGGGAGACAGGGCTAAGTGAGCAGTTCTTC. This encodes CSGETGLSEQFF.